These T cell receptor beta chains were read from a single sample in a study of early T cells in non-severe SARS-CoV-2 infection. TCRdb ran MiXCR on the 5' RACE reads and lists one entry per CDR3 protein. The data contain some 23,000 distinct CDR3 sequences, approximately 4.4% of them singletons. The specimen was whole blood. The receptors shown here come from an adult who was a healthcare worker with PCR-confirmed SARS-CoV-2 infection or an uninfected control (not recorded which). Each CDR3 is given with its conserved first and last residue. The D gene is left open where the match is weak. A clone size is listed for some rows: how often the clone was seen (once, few, many), or a class if it is expanded.

J gene,clone size,CDR3 length,V gene,D gene,CDR3 protein,CDR3 DNA
TRBJ1-2,medium-sized,17,TRBV7-3,-,CASPTPWQTGMGYGYTF,TGTGCCAGCCCGACCCCGTGGCAGACGGGTATGGGCTATGGCTACACCTTC
TRBJ1-5,many,15,TRBV6-6,-,CASSFRQGSGQPQHF,TGTGCCAGCAGTTTCCGCCAGGGCTCAGGTCAGCCCCAGCATTTT
TRBJ1-5,many,17,TRBV7-9,TRBD1,CASSLQTGGRSNQPQHF,TGTGCCAGCAGCTTACAGACAGGGGGAAGAAGCAATCAGCCCCAGCATTTT
TRBJ2-1,many,12,TRBV29-1,-,CSVVREYNEQFF,TGCAGCGTTGTTCGAGAGTACAATGAGCAGTTCTTC
TRBJ2-7,-,16,TRBV6-5,TRBD1,CASSPYAGTGAYEQYF,TGTGCCAGCAGTCCTTACGCCGGGACAGGGGCCTACGAGCAGTACTTC
TRBJ2-3,few,16,TRBV5-1,-,CASSSQGNLRTDTQYF,TGCGCCAGCAGCTCGCAGGGGAACCTCCGCACAGATACGCAGTATTTT
TRBJ2-3,few,15,TRBV27,-,CASSFATGRPDTQYF,TGTGCCAGCAGTTTTGCTACAGGGCGCCCGGATACGCAGTATTTT
TRBJ1-1,medium-sized,13,TRBV18,-,CASSPQVDTEAFF,TGTGCCAGCTCACCCCAGGTAGACACTGAAGCTTTCTTT
TRBJ1-1,many,13,TRBV29-1,-,CSVPGSINTEAFF,TGCAGCGTTCCAGGGTCAATAAACACTGAAGCTTTCTTT
TRBJ1-5,-,14,TRBV14,-,CASSQSGIGQPQHF,TGTGCCAGCAGCCAATCAGGGATAGGTCAGCCCCAGCATTTT
TRBJ2-4,many,15,TRBV28,TRBD2,CASSQRTSGKNIQYF,TGTGCCAGCAGCCAGAGGACTAGCGGCAAAAACATTCAGTACTTC
TRBJ2-3,-,17,TRBV5-1,-,CASSLETGGSGTDTQYF,TGCGCCAGCAGCTTGGAGACCGGGGGAAGCGGCACAGATACGCAGTATTTT
TRBJ1-5,many,16,TRBV24-1,TRBD1,CATSDTGQGSNQPQHF,TGTGCCACCAGTGATACAGGACAGGGGAGCAATCAGCCCCAGCATTTT
TRBJ2-3,many,13,TRBV5-1,-,CASSPWGADTQYF,TGCGCCAGCAGCCCCTGGGGGGCAGATACGCAGTATTTT
TRBJ1-1,many,14,TRBV24-1,-,CATSDSDTGTEAFF,TGTGCCACCAGTGATTCGGACACGGGGACTGAAGCTTTCTTT
TRBJ2-7,many,15,TRBV6-5,TRBD2,CASRLGGGGGYEQYF,TGTGCCAGCAGACTAGGTGGCGGGGGGGGCTACGAGCAGTACTTC
TRBJ2-3,many,16,TRBV20-1,-,CSARDVKVASTDTQYF,TGCAGTGCTAGAGATGTAAAGGTCGCTAGCACAGATACGCAGTATTTT
TRBJ2-7,once,13,TRBV29-1,TRBD2,CSVEGLAGNEQYF,TGCAGCGTCGAGGGGCTAGCGGGAAACGAGCAGTACTTC
TRBJ1-2,many,13,TRBV18,-,CASSPDSAYGYTF,TGTGCCAGCTCACCCGACAGCGCTTATGGCTACACCTTC
TRBJ2-3,many,14,TRBV11-2,TRBD2,CASSLVGTSHTQYF,TGTGCCAGCAGCTTAGTAGGGACTAGTCATACGCAGTATTTT
TRBJ1-6,many,12,TRBV7-3,-,CASSSGSSPLHF,TGTGCCAGCAGCTCAGGGAGTTCACCCCTCCACTTT
TRBJ2-1,few,14,TRBV19,-,CASRTVEGVNEQFF,TGTGCCAGTAGAACGGTCGAGGGGGTCAATGAGCAGTTCTTC
TRBJ1-6,many,16,TRBV7-9,-,CASSLPGSRSNSPLHF,TGTGCCAGCAGCTTACCTGGGTCCCGAAGTAATTCACCCCTCCACTTT
TRBJ1-4,many,17,TRBV4-1,-,CASSQDGSGRTNEKLFF,TGCGCCAGCAGCCAAGATGGGTCAGGGCGGACTAATGAAAAACTGTTTTTT
TRBJ2-7,few,14,TRBV3-1,-,CASSQDLGFGEQYF,TGTGCCAGCAGCCAAGACTTGGGTTTCGGCGAGCAGTACTTC
TRBJ2-2,medium-sized,13,TRBV7-3,-,CASSPRVSGELFF,TGTGCCAGCAGCCCCAGGGTTTCCGGGGAGCTGTTTTTT
TRBJ2-3,few,15,TRBV6-1,-,CASSEKGGGADTQYF,TGTGCCAGCAGTGAAAAGGGGGGCGGGGCAGATACGCAGTATTTT
TRBJ1-1,many,13,TRBV27,-,CASSPTRGLRAFF,TGTGCCAGCAGTCCTACCAGGGGCCTTCGAGCTTTCTTT
TRBJ2-7,few,14,TRBV20-1,TRBD1,CSAFPGQGAYEQYF,TGCAGTGCTTTCCCGGGACAGGGAGCCTACGAGCAGTACTTC
TRBJ2-7,many,16,TRBV19,-,CASSSRGQHLSYEQYF,TGTGCCAGTAGCTCCAGAGGGCAGCACCTCTCCTACGAGCAGTACTTC
TRBJ1-2,-,13,TRBV12-3/TRBV12-4,TRBD1,CASRETGYRGYTF,TGTGCCAGCAGAGAGACAGGGTATCGGGGCTACACCTTC
TRBJ1-2,medium-sized,12,TRBV3-1,-,CASSRGLYGYTF,TGTGCCAGCAGCCGTGGACTATATGGCTACACCTTC
TRBJ2-1,many,16,TRBV4-1,-,CASSHPEGSSYNEQFF,TGCGCCAGCAGCCACCCCGAAGGGAGCTCCTACAATGAGCAGTTCTTC
TRBJ2-1,many,14,TRBV20-1,-,CSAIDRRYYNEQFF,TGCAGTGCTATAGACAGGAGGTACTACAATGAGCAGTTCTTC
TRBJ2-5,many,11,TRBV10-1,-,CPIWLKETQYF,TGCCCCATTTGGCTTAAGGAGACCCAGTACTTC
TRBJ2-1,-,15,TRBV7-8,TRBD1,CASSSTGAYYNEQFF,TGTGCCAGCAGCTCAACAGGGGCCTACTACAATGAGCAGTTCTTC
TRBJ1-1,few,15,TRBV6-6,-,CASSYSAGRHTEAFF,TGTGCCAGCAGTTACTCGGCAGGGAGGCACACTGAAGCTTTCTTT
TRBJ2-5,-,13,TRBV6-1,-,CASSEFPAETQYF,TGTGCCAGCAGTGAATTTCCCGCGGAGACCCAGTACTTC
TRBJ2-2,-,13,TRBV12-3/TRBV12-4,-,CASTPGGTGELFF,TGTGCCAGCACCCCGGGCGGCACCGGGGAGCTGTTTTTT
TRBJ1-3,-,12,TRBV12-3/TRBV12-4,-,CATRTDGNTIYF,TGTGCCACCCGGACGGATGGAAACACCATATATTTT
TRBJ2-4,-,17,TRBV5-1,TRBD2,CASSDALADLAKNIQYF,TGCGCCAGCAGCGACGCTCTAGCGGATCTAGCCAAAAACATTCAGTACTTC
TRBJ2-5,few,16,TRBV18,-,CASSLNLAAEGKTQYF,TGTGCCAGCTCACTCAATCTGGCAGCGGAGGGGAAGACCCAGTACTTC
TRBJ1-5,many,18,TRBV12-5,-,CASGLVLFGRMRNQPQHF,TGTGCTAGTGGTTTGGTACTTTTCGGGAGAATGCGCAATCAGCCCCAGCATTTT
TRBJ2-1,few,14,TRBV12-3/TRBV12-4,-,CATQRGRQMGEQFF,TGTGCCACCCAACGTGGGCGTCAAATGGGGGAGCAGTTCTTC
TRBJ2-1,few,18,TRBV29-1,TRBD1,CSVRRDRPKGLRYNEQFF,TGCAGCGTTCGGAGGGACAGGCCCAAAGGTCTTAGATACAATGAGCAGTTCTTC
TRBJ2-7,many,16,TRBV28,TRBD1,CASSPPPGQVSYEQYF,TGTGCCAGCAGTCCGCCACCGGGACAGGTTTCCTACGAGCAGTACTTC
TRBJ2-1,-,14,TRBV24-1,TRBD2,CATSVAGDYNEQFF,TGTGCCACCAGTGTAGCGGGAGACTACAATGAGCAGTTCTTC
TRBJ1-5,-,14,TRBV6-5,-,CASRPRDRDQPQHF,TGTGCCAGCAGACCCCGGGACCGAGATCAGCCCCAGCATTTT
TRBJ2-3,many,11,TRBV19,-,CASSDTDTQYF,TGTGCCAGTTCGGACACAGATACGCAGTATTTT
TRBJ1-2,-,15,TRBV7-3,-,CASSLKARGPYGYTF,TGTGCCAGCAGCTTAAAGGCCCGAGGTCCCTATGGCTACACCTTC
TRBJ1-1,-,14,TRBV6-1,-,CASSEDRANTEAFF,TGTGCCAGCAGTGAGGACAGAGCGAACACTGAAGCTTTCTTT
TRBJ2-7,many,14,TRBV6-6,-,CASSPTASSYEQYF,TGTGCCAGCAGTCCGACCGCTAGCTCCTACGAGCAGTACTTC
TRBJ2-3,few,20,TRBV10-3,TRBD2,CAISLPSGGRPLPNTDTQYF,TGTGCCATCAGTCTCCCTAGCGGCGGGAGGCCCCTTCCCAACACAGATACGCAGTATTTT